This record looks at one T cell receptor beta chain sequence and its context. Its target is unknown. The protocol was immunoSEQ multiplex PCR, while the TCRdb copy is restricted to in-frame clones and leaves out a portion. This table holds approximately 120,000 clones, 86% found once. This sample was taken from a study of PD-L1 blockade in urothelial cancer. Study overall: Analyses used blood from 3 weeks (second dose) and 6 weeks after treatment start. Peripheral blood specimens exhibited a median yield of approximately 140,000 T cells. Regarding the study as a whole: When pretreatment blood TCR clonality was below the median, it predicted better survival.

CDR1 SGHDT and CDR2 YYEEEE come from the germline V gene. Trimming took 4 bases from V and 5 from J; bases not matched to a gene: 7. CDR3 length equals 14 residues. As to time point: peripheral blood 6 weeks after treatment start. This rearrangement joins TRBV5-6 to TRBJ2-5, with TRBD2 matching 8 bases. The sample here was PBMCs, taken around atezolizumab (anti-PD-L1) treatment. The TCR comes from a man aged 50 to 60 with urothelial cancer. CDR3 nucleotide sequence: TGTGCCAGCAGCCTTGGACTAGCCGCCGAGACCCAGTACTTC. Protein sequence: CASSLGLAAETQYF.